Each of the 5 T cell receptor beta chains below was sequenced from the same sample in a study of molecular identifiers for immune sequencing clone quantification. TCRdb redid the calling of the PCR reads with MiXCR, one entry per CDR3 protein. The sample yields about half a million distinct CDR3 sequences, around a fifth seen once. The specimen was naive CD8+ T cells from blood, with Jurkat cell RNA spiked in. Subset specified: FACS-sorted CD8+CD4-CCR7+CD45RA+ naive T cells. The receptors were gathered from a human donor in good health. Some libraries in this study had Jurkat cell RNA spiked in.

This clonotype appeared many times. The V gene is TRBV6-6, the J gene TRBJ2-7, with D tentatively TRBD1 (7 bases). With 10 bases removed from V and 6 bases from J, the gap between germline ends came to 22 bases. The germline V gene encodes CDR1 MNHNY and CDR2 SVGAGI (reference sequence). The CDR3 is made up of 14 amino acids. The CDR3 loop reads CATRPTAQGGEQYF. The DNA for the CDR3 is TGTGCCACCCGCCCGACAGCCCAGGGGGGCGAGCAGTACTTC.

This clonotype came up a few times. The CDR3, as DNA: TGTGCCAGCAGCCCCGGGACAGAAGGCAATGAGCAGTTCTTC. This sequence encodes CASSPGTEGNEQFF. The chain uses TRBV13 and TRBJ2-1, with 7 bases matching TRBD1. The CDR3 sequence is 14 residues long. Germline lookup yields CDR1 PRHDT and CDR2 FYEKMQ (reference sequence). Unmatched junction bases numbered 7, after V lost 5 bases and J lost 6 bases.

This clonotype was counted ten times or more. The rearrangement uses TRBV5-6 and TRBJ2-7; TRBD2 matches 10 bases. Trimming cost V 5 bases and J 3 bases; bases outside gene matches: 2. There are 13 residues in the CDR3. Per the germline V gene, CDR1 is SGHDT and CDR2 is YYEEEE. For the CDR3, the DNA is TGTGCCAGCAGATTAGCGGGAGGCTACGAGCAGTACTTC. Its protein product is CASRLAGGYEQYF.

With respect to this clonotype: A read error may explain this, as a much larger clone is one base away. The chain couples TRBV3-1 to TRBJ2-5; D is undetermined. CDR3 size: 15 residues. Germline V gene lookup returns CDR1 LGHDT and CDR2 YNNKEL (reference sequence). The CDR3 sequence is CAGSHVLGPRVSQYF. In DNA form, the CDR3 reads TGTGCCGGCAGCCATGTCCTAGGGCCGCGAGTATCCCAGTACTTC.

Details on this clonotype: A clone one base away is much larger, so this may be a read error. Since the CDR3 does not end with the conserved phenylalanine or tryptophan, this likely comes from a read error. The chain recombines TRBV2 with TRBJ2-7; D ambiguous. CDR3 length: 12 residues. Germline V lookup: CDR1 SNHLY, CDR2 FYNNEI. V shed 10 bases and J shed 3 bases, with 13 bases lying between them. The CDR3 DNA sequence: TGTGCCACCACATCGGTCGGCTACGAGCAGTACTCC. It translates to CATTSVGYEQYS.